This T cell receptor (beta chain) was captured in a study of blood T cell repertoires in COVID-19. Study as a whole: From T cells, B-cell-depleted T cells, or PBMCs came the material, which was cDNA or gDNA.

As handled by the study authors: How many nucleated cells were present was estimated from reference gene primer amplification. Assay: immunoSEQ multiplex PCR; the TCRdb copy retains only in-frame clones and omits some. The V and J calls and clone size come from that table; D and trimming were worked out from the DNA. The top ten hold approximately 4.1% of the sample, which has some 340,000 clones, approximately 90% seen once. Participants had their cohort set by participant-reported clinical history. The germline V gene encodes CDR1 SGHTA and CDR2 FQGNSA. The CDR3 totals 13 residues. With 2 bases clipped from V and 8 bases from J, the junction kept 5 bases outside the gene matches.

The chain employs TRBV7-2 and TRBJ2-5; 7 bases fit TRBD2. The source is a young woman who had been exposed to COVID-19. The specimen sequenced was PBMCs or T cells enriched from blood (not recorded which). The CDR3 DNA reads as TGTGCCAGCAGCTTATTGACTAGCCTCACCCAGTACTTC. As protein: CASSLLTSLTQYF.